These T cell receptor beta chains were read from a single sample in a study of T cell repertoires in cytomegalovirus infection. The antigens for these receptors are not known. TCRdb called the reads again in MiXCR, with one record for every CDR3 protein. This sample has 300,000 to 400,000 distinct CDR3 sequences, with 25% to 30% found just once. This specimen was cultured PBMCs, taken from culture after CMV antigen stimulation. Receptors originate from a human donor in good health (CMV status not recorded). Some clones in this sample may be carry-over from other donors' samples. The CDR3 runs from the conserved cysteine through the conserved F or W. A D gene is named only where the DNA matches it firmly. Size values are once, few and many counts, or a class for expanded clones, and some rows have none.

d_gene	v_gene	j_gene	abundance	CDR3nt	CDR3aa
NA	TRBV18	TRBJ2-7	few	TGTGCCAGCTCGCCTCAGTACGACTCCTACGAGCAGTACTTC	CASSPQYDSYEQYF
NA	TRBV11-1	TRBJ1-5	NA	TGTGCCAGCAGCTTATCCGACAGCTCCAATCAGCCCCAGCATTTT	CASSLSDSSNQPQHF
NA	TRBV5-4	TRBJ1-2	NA	TGTGCCAGCAGCCCTGGAGGCGGGAGCTTGGACTATGGCTACACCTTC	CASSPGGGSLDYGYTF
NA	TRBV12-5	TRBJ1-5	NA	TGTGCTAGTGCCCACGGAAACAATCAGCCCCAGCATTTT	CASAHGNNQPQHF
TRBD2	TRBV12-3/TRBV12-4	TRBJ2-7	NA	TGTGCCAGCAGTTTAAGACTAGCCCCTAGCGGCGAGCAGTACTTC	CASSLRLAPSGEQYF
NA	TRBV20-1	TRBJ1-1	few	TGCAGTGCTAGAGAGGTTACGGACACTGAAGCTTTCTTT	CSAREVTDTEAFF
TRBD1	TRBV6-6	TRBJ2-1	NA	TGTGCCAGCAGTTACTCGCAGGGGGTACGGAGGAATGAGCAGTTCTTC	CASSYSQGVRRNEQFF
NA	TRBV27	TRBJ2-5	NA	TGTGCCAGCAGTGCCGGTAGCACCCCTCAAGAGACCCAGTACTTC	CASSAGSTPQETQYF
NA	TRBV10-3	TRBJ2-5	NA	TGTGCCATCAGTGAAAAGGGGGGGGCCGGAGAGACCCAGTACTTC	CAISEKGGAGETQYF
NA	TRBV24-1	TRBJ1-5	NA	TGTGCCACCAGTAACCCTAGCGGGAGTACAGATACGCAGCATTTT	CATSNPSGSTDTQHF
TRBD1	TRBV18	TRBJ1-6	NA	TGTGCCAGCTCGCGCGGACAGGGTCTTTCACCCCTCCACTTT	CASSRGQGLSPLHF
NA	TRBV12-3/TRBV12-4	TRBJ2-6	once	TGTGCCAGCAGCCCCTCCGGGGGCCCCCTCGGGGCCAACGTCCTGACTTTC	CASSPSGGPLGANVLTF
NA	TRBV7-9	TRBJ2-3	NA	TGTGCCAGCAGCTTTGGGGAAGGAGCAGATACGCAGTATTTT	CASSFGEGADTQYF
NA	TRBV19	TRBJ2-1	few	TGTGCCAGTAGTATCCGCAATGGTGAGCAGTTCTTC	CASSIRNGEQFF
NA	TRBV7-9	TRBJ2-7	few	TGTGCCAGCAGCTTTCCAGCATACGAGCAGTACTTC	CASSFPAYEQYF
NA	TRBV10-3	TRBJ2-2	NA	TGTGCCATCAGTACCATCCGTTATAGCGGGAACACCGGGGAGCTGTTTTTT	CAISTIRYSGNTGELFF
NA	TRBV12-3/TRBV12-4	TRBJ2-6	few	TGTGCCAGCAGTACAGGGTGGGGGGCTGGGGCCAACGTCCTGACTTTC	CASSTGWGAGANVLTF
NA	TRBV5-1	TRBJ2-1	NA	TGCGCCAGCAGCCTCCGACAGAATTACAATGAGCAGTTCTTC	CASSLRQNYNEQFF
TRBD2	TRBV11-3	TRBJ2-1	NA	TGTGCCAGCAGCTTAGGCCCCGGGGGGGAGCAGTTCTTC	CASSLGPGGEQFF
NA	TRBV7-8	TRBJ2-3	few	TGTGCCAGCAGCTTAATTCGGGGACCAGATACGCAGTATTTT	CASSLIRGPDTQYF
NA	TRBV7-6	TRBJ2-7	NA	TGTGCCAGCACCACCGGTTTGTCCTACGAGCAGTACTTC	CASTTGLSYEQYF
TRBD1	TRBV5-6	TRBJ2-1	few	TGTGCCAGCAGCTTGGCCAGAACAGGGGGCATTTCGAGCTCCTACAATGAGCAGTTCTTC	CASSLARTGGISSSYNEQFF
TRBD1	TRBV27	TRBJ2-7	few	TGTGCCAGCAGCAAGGGGACAGCGTCCTACGAGCAGTACTTC	CASSKGTASYEQYF
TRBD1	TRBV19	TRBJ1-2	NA	TGTGCCAGTAGTATCGCACAGGGGGTAGACTATGGCTACACCTTC	CASSIAQGVDYGYTF
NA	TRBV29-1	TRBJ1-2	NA	TGCAGAGTTGAAGAGCGGGGGTTCCAGACCTTC	CRVEERGFQTF
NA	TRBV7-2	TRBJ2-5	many	TGTGCCAGCAGCTCACAGGGCCTCCAAGAGACCCAGTACTTC	CASSSQGLQETQYF
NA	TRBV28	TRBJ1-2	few	TGTGCCAGCAGTTTAGGCAGGGTTGGTGGCTACACCTTC	CASSLGRVGGYTF
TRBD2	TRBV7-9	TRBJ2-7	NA	TGTGCCAGCAGCTCAACCGGGACACCTACTAGCGGGGGCTTCCCGATTATTCAGTACTTC	CASSSTGTPTSGGFPIIQYF
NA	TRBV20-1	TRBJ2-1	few	TGCAGTGCTCCTTCTACGAGTGTCTCCTACAATGAGCAGTTCTTC	CSAPSTSVSYNEQFF
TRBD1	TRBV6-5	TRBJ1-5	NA	TGTGCCAGCAGTGAGGGGACAGGGGGCTGGAGCAATCAGCCCCAGCATTTT	CASSEGTGGWSNQPQHF
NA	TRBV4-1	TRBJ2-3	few	TGCGCCAGCAGCCTCAAACCAGGGGTTTTAGGTACGCAGTATTTT	CASSLKPGVLGTQYF
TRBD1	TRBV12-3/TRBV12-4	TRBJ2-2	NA	TGTGCCAGCCGCCGGGACAGGGCGACTGGGGAGCTGTTTTTT	CASRRDRATGELFF
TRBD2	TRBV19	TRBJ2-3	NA	TGTGCCAGTAGTATCTCTCTAGGCGGGAGGGCCGGGGATACGCAGTATTTT	CASSISLGGRAGDTQYF
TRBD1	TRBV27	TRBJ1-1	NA	TGTGCCAGCAGCCTCGGACAGGGTCGAGATGAAGCTTTCTTT	CASSLGQGRDEAFF
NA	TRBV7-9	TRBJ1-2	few	TGTGCCAGCAGCTTAGGCCCGGCAGGGGATAGTAACTATGGCTACACCTTC	CASSLGPAGDSNYGYTF
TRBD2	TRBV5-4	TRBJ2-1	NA	TGTGCCAGCAGCGGACCTGGGACTACCTACAATGAGCAGTTCTTC	CASSGPGTTYNEQFF
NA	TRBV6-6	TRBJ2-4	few	TGTGCCAGCAGTACTGGGAGGTTTGTCAAAAACATTCAGTACTTC	CASSTGRFVKNIQYF
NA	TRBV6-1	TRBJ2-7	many	TGTGCCAGCAGTCCGCGTCTCTACGAGCAGTACTTC	CASSPRLYEQYF
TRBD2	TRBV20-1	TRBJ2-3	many	TGCAGTGCTAGAGGACTAGCGGGAGGTATGAAGCAGTATTTT	CSARGLAGGMKQYF
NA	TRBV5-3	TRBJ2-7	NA	TGTGCCAGCAGCTGGAGACTCCCGTGGCATACACCCTACGAGCAGTACTTC	CASSWRLPWHTPYEQYF
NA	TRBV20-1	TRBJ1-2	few	TGCAGTGCCAGACATGGATTTAACTATGGCTACACCTTC	CSARHGFNYGYTF